Given below is one T cell receptor (beta chain) in context. The antigen is unknown. A single base separates this from a much larger clone, so it may be a read error. The conserved phenylalanine or tryptophan normally closing the CDR3 is absent here, so this likely arose from a read error. Among the hyperthyroidism patients, all were newly diagnosed, aged 18 to 65, with under 2 months' duration. The diagnosis combined clinical symptoms, thyroxine, TRAb, thyroid ultrasound and orbital computed tomography scans. This sample stems from a study of Graves' ophthalmopathy and Graves' hyperthyroidism. General study results and limits: Blood samples also showed most expanded thyroid clonotypes exceeding 0.001 frequency. Discriminating ophthalmopathy from stable hyperthyroidism, a 13-signature model attained a sensitivity of 85% to 90% and a specificity of about 83%.

V gave up 4 bases and J gave up 2 bases; unmatched junction bases: 13. The CDR3 sequence is 17 residues long. Germline CDR1 reads SGHVS; CDR2 reads FNYEAQ. As the template, RNA transcripts were used to amplify TCR beta CDR3 regions. Second-round multiplex PCR followed a first-round RT-PCR using HTBI primers. TCRdb reanalysed the multiplex PCR reads using MiXCR and keeps one entry per CDR3 protein. Of about 550,000 distinct CDR3 sequences listed, under 45% are singletons. V gene TRBV7-6 combines with J gene TRBJ2-7, with 8 bases lining up with TRBD1. The specimen sequenced was peripheral blood or thyroid tissue (not recorded which). This clonotype was obtained from an adult man with Graves' hyperthyroidism. DNA for the CDR3: TGTGCCAGCAGCTACGACGGGAACAGGGGGTTCGCCTACGAGCAGTACCTC. The encoded protein is CASSYDGNRGFAYEQYL.